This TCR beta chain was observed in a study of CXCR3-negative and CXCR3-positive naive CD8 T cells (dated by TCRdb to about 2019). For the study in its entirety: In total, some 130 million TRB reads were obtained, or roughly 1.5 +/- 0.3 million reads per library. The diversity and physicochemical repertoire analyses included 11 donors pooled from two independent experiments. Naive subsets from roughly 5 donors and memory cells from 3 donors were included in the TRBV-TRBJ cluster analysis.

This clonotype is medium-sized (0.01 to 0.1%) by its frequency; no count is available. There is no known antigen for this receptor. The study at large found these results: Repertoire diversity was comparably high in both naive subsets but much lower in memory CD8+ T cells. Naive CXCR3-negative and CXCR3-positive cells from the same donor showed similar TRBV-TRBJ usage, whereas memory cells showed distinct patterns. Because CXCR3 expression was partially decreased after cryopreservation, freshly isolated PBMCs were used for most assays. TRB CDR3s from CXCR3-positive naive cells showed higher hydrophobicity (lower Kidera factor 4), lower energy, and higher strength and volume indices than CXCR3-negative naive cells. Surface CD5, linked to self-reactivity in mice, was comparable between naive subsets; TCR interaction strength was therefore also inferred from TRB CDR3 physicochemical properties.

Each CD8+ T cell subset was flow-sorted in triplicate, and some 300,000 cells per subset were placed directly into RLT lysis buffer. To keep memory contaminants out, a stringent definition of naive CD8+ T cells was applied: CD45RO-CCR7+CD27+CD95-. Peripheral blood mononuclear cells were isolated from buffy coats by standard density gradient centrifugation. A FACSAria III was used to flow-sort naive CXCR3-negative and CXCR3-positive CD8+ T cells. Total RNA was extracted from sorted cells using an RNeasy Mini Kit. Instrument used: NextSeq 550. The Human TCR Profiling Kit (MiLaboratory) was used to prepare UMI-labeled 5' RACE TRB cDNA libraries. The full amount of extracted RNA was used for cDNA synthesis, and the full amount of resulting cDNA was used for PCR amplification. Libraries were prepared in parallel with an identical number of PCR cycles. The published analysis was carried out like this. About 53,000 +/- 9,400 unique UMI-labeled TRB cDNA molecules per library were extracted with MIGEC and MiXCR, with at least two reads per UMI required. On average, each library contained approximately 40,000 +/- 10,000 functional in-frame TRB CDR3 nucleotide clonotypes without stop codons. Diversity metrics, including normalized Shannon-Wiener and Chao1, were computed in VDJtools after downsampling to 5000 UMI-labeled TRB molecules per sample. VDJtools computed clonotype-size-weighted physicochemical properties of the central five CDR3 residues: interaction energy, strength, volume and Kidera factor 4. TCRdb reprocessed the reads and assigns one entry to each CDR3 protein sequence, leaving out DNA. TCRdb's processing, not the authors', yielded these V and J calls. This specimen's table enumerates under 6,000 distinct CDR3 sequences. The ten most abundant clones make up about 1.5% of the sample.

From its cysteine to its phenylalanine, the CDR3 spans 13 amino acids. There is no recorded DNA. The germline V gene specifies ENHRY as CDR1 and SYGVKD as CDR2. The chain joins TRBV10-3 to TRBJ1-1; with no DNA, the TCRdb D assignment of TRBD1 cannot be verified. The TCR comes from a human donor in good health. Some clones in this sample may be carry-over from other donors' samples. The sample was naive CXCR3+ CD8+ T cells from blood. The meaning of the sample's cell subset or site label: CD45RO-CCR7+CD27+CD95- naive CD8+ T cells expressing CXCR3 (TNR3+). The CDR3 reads CAISQDRVSEAFF.